This TCR beta chain emerged from a study of tumor-infiltrating lymphocytes in primary liver carcinoma (dated by TCRdb to 2016 to 2017). Background on the whole study: Roughly five patients with histopathologically diagnosed primary liver carcinoma underwent surgical resection in China between 2015 and March 2016. Hepatocellular carcinoma (four) or combined HCC and intrahepatic cholangiocarcinoma (one) was present in the five patients, who were three men and two women aged 30 to 69 years. Tumors of the five patients were stage T1-T3 N0M0 with maximum diameters of roughly 4.2 to 11 cm. Each sample produced about 3.65 to 7.13 million productive TCRbeta reads, and read depth showed no significant difference between tissue types. Across five regions of each liver tumor, along with adjacent normal tissue and blood, the study brought together TCRbeta repertoire sequencing, expression microarrays and whole-exome sequencing. A total of 35 specimens from 5 patients, comprising approximately 25 tumor regions, 5 adjacent noncancerous liver tissues and 5 peripheral blood samples, were covered by TCRbeta repertoire sequencing. Repertoires from technical replicates were highly reproducible, with mean shared-clone rates around 0.89 and correlation coefficients above 0.95.

Blood RNA was extracted from unsorted whole blood with TRIzol reagent; germline DNA came from the DNeasy Blood & Tissue kit. Chronic HBV infection was present in the patients, and the patients were treatment-naive at sampling. Around 3.6 milliliters of peripheral blood were collected into K2EDTA tubes before surgery. At the junction V is shortened by 4 bases and J by 0 bases, with 12 bases in between. The CDR3 goes from the cysteine to the phenylalanine over 15 residues. Kept here is only the CDR3 DNA, which spans 45 bases and is read in frame from base 1. Based on the germline V gene, the CDR1 and CDR2 sequences are SGHRS and YFSETQ. Results and caveats for the whole study, not just this receptor: Repertoire overlap was higher between tumor regions (mean about 36%) than tumor-adjacent (roughly 17%) or tumor-blood (about 14%) pairs, consistent with antigen-driven expansion. The study included only four to six patients, and the authors note findings should be validated in a larger study. Compared with blood, tumors had a significantly larger share of the repertoire taken up by the top 250 clones (p = 0.039). Because only the TCR beta chain was sequenced and unpaired alpha chains were not captured, true repertoire diversity is likely underestimated. Comparison of CD4+ and CD8+ T cell repertoires was precluded by the use of bulk unsorted samples.

A constant-region primer and ProtoScript II reverse transcriptase were used to reverse-transcribe TCRbeta-specific cDNA from about 530 ng total RNA. Construction of the TCRbeta libraries relied on three nested rounds of multiplex PCR, following a slightly modified ARM-PCR procedure. Each of the first two PCR rounds ran for about 10 cycles and used multiplex TRBV1-TRBV30 forward primers together with a Cbeta reverse primer. A final 25-cycle PCR with Deep VentR polymerase added sample barcodes and Illumina adapters. Before sequencing, amplicons of 200-500 bp were purified from gel using a QIAquick gel extraction kit. An Illumina HiSeq 2500 was used to sequence the TCRbeta amplicons, generating 250-bp paired-end reads. Turning to the authors' computational methods: Trimmomatic v0.33 was used to quality-trim the reads, and FLASH v1.2.11 was used to merge paired reads so that full CDR3 sequences could be recovered. V, D and J germline segments were assigned to the rearranged TCRbeta sequences using MiGEC v1.2.1b. Clonotype statistics and Shannon-Wiener diversity indices were computed with VDJtools v1.0.0. To cut down on sampling bias, every analysis after diversity analysis relied on just the 250 most abundant clonotypes from each sample. TCRdb trimmed the raw reads at Q25, called clones with MiXCR and kept productive beta chains. For every CDR3 protein sequence, its rows merge into one entry that carries the most common genes and DNA. What appears here as the V and J calls and clone size reflects TCRdb's work, not the paper's. Across this sample there are hundreds of thousands of distinct CDR3 sequences, with about 60% seen only once. About 8.4% of the sample is held by the ten biggest clonotypes.

Turning to this clonotype: The antigen this receptor binds is unknown. The record has no base qualities; no much larger clone is one base away.

Here the chain combines TRBV5-1 and TRBJ2-3; TRBD1 might be the D gene, on 6 matching bases. The TCR comes from a man in his forties or fifties with primary liver carcinoma and hepatitis B virus infection. The sample taken for sequencing was peripheral blood. The CDR3 sequence is CASSDGTPSTDTQYF. The sequenced DNA is TGCGCCAGCAGCGACGGGACACCTAGCACAGATACGCAGTATTTT.